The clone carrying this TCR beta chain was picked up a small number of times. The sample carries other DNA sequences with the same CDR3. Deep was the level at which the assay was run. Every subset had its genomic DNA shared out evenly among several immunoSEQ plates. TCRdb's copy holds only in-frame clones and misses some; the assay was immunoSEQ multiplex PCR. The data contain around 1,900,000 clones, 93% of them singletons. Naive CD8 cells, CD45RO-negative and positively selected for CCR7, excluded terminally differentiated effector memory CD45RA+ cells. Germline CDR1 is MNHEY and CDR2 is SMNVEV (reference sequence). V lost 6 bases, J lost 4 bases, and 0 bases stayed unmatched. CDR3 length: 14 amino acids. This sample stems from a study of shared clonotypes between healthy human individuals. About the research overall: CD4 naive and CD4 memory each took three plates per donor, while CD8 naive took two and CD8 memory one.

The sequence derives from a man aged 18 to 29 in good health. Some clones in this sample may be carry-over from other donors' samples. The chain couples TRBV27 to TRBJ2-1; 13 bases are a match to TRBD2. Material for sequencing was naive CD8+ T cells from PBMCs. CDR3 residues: CASRGLAGYNEQFF. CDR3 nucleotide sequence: TGTGCCAGCAGGGGACTAGCGGGATACAATGAGCAGTTCTTC.